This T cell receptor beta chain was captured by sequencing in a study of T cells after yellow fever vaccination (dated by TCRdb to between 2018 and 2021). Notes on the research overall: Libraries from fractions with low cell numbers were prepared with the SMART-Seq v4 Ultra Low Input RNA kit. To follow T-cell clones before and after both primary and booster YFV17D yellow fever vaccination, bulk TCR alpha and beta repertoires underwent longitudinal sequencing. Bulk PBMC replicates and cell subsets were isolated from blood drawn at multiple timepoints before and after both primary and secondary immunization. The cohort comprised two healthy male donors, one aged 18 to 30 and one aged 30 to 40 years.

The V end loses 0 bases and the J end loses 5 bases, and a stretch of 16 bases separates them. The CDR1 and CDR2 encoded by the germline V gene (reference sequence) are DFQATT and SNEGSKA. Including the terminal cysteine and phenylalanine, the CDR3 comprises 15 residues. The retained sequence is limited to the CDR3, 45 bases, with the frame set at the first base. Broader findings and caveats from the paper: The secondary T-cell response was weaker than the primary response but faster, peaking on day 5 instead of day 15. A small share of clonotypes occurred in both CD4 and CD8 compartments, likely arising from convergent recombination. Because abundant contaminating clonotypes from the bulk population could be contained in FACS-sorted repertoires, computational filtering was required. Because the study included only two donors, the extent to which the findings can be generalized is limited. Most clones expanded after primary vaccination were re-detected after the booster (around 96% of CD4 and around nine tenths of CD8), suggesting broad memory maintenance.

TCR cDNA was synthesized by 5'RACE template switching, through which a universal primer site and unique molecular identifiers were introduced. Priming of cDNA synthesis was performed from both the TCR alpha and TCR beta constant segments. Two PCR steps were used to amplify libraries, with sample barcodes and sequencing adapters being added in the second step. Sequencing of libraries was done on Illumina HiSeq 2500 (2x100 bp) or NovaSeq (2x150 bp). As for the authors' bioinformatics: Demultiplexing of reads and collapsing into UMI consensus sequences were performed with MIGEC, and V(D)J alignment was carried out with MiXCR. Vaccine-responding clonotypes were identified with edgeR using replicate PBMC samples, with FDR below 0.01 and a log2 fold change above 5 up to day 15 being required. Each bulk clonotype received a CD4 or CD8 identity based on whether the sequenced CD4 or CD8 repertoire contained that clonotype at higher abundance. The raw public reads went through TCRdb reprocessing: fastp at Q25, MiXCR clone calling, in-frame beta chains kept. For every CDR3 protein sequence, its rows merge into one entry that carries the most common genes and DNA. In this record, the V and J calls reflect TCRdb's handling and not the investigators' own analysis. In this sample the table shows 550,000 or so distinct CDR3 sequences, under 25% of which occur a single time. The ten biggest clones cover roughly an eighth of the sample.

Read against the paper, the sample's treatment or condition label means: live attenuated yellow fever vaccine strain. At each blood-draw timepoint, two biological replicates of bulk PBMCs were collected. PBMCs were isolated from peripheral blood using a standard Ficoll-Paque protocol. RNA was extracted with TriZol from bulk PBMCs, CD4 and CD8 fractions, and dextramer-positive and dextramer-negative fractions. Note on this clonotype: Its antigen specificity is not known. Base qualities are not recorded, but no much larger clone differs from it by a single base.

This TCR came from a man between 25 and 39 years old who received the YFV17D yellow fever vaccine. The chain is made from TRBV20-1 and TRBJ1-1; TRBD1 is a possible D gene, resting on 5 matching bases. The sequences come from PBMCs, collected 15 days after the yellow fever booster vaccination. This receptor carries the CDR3 CSARDLSGGWTEAFF. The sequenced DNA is TGCAGTGCTAGAGATCTCTCGGGGGGGTGGACTGAAGCTTTCTTT.